A single sample is the source of the 24 T cell receptor beta chains below, sequenced in a study of T cells after yellow fever vaccination. From the 5' RACE reads, TCRdb called clonotypes with MiXCR, one entry per CDR3 protein. Of 310,000 or so distinct CDR3 sequences in the sample, more than 3% are singletons; the top ten hold 20% to 25%. Specimen: PBMCs, collected on the day of the yellow fever booster vaccination. These receptors were obtained from a man younger than 35 who received the YFV17D yellow fever vaccine.

Ten or more counts support this clonotype. This sequence joins TRBV4-3 and TRBJ2-3; the D gene is possibly TRBD2 (7 bases). From germline, CDR1 is LGHNA and CDR2 YSLEER. V was trimmed by 2 bases and J by 1 base, leaving 10 bases between them. The CDR3 sequence is 15 residues long. The CDR3 DNA reads as TGCGCCAGCAGCCAAAGGGGGGGGGGCACAGATACGCAGTATTTT. Amino acid sequence: CASSQRGGGTDTQYF.

Only a few counts were recorded for this clonotype. The gene calls are TRBV7-9 and TRBJ2-7, with D tentatively TRBD2 (5 bases). The CDR3 runs 12 residues. The germline gives CDR1 SEHNR, CDR2 FQNEAQ (reference sequence). The ends were cut back, 5 bases at V and 6 bases at J, with 11 bases in the middle. The CDR3 DNA reads TGTGCCAGCAGCCATGAGGGTCGCGAGCAGTACTTC. Amino acid sequence: CASSHEGREQYF.

In its sample, this clonotype was seen many times. The CDR3 nucleotides are TGTGCCAGCAGCACGACAGGGTCCGGGGAGCTGTTTTTT. Its protein product is CASSTTGSGELFF. This chain joins TRBV9 and TRBJ2-2; 7 bases line up with TRBD1. From germline, CDR1 is SGDLS and CDR2 YYNGEE. The J segment lost 6 bases and the V segment lost 4 bases, leaving 3 bases of the junction unmatched. The CDR3 is 13 residues long.

The table lists this clonotype with many counts. The CDR3 region is CASSQEGRARYGYTF. The CDR3 DNA reads as TGCGCCAGCAGCCAAGAAGGCCGCGCGCGCTATGGCTACACCTTC. The chain is built from TRBV4-1 and TRBJ1-2; D ambiguous. This CDR3 spans 15 amino acids. Germline CDR1 reads MGHRA; CDR2 reads YSYEKL. V lost 0 bases and J 4 bases, leaving 12 bases between the germline ends.

This chain links TRBV4-1 with TRBJ2-2; D remains ambiguous. Germline V gene sequence: CDR1 MGHRA, CDR2 YSYEKL. Trimming cost V 1 base and J 7 bases, with 13 bases left between them. The CDR3 consists of 15 residues. This CDR3 is CASSQVSIENGELFF. In nucleotides, the CDR3 is TGCGCCAGCAGCCAAGTGTCTATCGAAAACGGGGAGCTGTTTTTT.

Many counts were recorded for this clonotype. V gene TRBV5-1 combines with J gene TRBJ2-3, with D possibly TRBD2 on 5 matching bases. Germline assignment: CDR1 SGHRS and CDR2 YFSETQ. Trimming removed 6 bases from V and 10 bases from J, with 21 bases in between. The CDR3 spans 14 residues. As DNA, the CDR3 is TGCGCCAGCACACCCTCGCGGGCCAACATAGCGCAGTATTTT. Its protein is CASTPSRANIAQYF.

The CDR3 region has the DNA TGTGCCAGCAGTTATGGGCCGAACAGGATAATGAACACTGAAGCTTTCTTT. It encodes CASSYGPNRIMNTEAFF. The rearrangement joins TRBV6-2 or TRBV6-3 to TRBJ1-1; a weak D match, TRBD1 (5 bases). With 3 bases removed from V and 0 bases from J, the gap between germline ends came to 17 bases. The CDR3 consists of 17 residues. Looked up from germline, CDR1 is MNHEY and CDR2 is SVGEGT.

This clonotype has a count of ten or more. This rearrangement joins TRBV5-1 to TRBJ2-3; no definite D call. This CDR3 has 14 amino acids. CDR1 and CDR2 (germline): SGHRS, YFSETQ. Between the trimmed V and J ends, which lost 1 base and 2 bases, there was a span of 8 bases. The CDR3 reads CASSLTAHTDTQYF. CDR3 coding DNA: TGCGCCAGCAGCTTGACAGCCCACACAGATACGCAGTATTTT. The variable domain in full, completed from reference TRBV5-1 and TRBJ2-3, reads KAGVTQTPRYLIKTRGQQVTLSCSPISGHRSVSWYQQTPGQGLQFLFEYFSETQRNKGNFPGRFSGRQFSNSRSEMNVSTLELGDSALYLCASSLTAHTDTQYFGPGTRLTVL.

This clonotype was seen more than once but under ten times. The V and J genes are TRBV18 and TRBJ2-3; 8 bases match TRBD2. The CDR3 runs to 16 residues. The V gene's germline CDR1 is KGHSH and CDR2 LQKENI. V was clipped by 6 bases and J by 7 bases; unmatched bases: 15. CDR3 nucleotides: TGTGCCAGCTCGCCTCGGTTTCGGGGGGGCCTAAATACGCAGTATTTT. Translating gives CASSPRFRGGLNTQYF.

This sequence joins TRBV7-3 and TRBJ2-1; 8 nucleotides match TRBD1. Germline V gene sequence: CDR1 SGHTA, CDR2 FQGTGA. The CDR3 is made up of 14 amino acids. The V segment lost 8 bases and the J segment 8 bases; nucleotides outside the gene matches: 11. The CDR3 is CASARQGAHHEQFF. CDR3 sequence (DNA): TGTGCCAGCGCCCGGCAGGGGGCGCACCATGAGCAGTTCTTC.

This clonotype was seen repeatedly, ten times or more. The gene calls are TRBV12-3 or TRBV12-4 and TRBJ2-7; D is possibly TRBD2 (6 bases). The CDR3 contains 14 residues. V dropped 5 bases and J dropped 2 bases, with 13 bases sitting between them. CDR3 sequence (DNA): TGTGCCAGCAGTCCCCGGGCGGGGCCCTACGAGCAGTACTTC. It codes for CASSPRAGPYEQYF.

The genes are TRBV25-1 and TRBJ1-5, with D unclear. V lost 3 bases to trimming and J lost 7 bases, with 10 bases between them. The germline CDR1 and CDR2 sequences are MGHDK and SYGVNS. This CDR3 contains 13 residues. The CDR3 sequence is CASSEANGQPQHF. CDR3 nucleotide sequence: TGTGCCAGCAGTGAGGCAAACGGACAGCCCCAGCATTTT.

In this sample, this clonotype turned up a few times. The genes are TRBV7-9 and TRBJ1-4; the D is unclear. The CDR3 length is 12 residues. Germline V gene lookup returns CDR1 SEHNR and CDR2 FQNEAQ (reference sequence). The germline V and J ends were trimmed by 6 bases and 1 base, with 3 bases remaining between them. CDR3 bases: TGTGCCAGCAGTCGAACTAATGAAAAACTGTTTTTT. This translates into CASSRTNEKLFF.

This clonotype was picked up many times. The rearrangement uses TRBV3-1 and TRBJ2-6; D is unclear. CDR1 and CDR2 from the germline V gene are LGHDT and YNNKEL (reference sequence). This CDR3 contains 14 residues. Trimming pared 5 bases from V and 0 bases from J, leaving 5 bases between. The CDR3 DNA reads TGTGCCAGCAGCAGGATCTCTGGGGCCAACGTCCTGACTTTC. Its protein product is CASSRISGANVLTF.

The table lists this clonotype with many counts. The chain employs TRBV5-1 and TRBJ2-7; 8 nucleotides match TRBD1. CDR3 size: 16 residues. Germline loops: CDR1 SGHRS, CDR2 YFSETQ. Trimming removed 4 bases from V and 5 bases from J; junction bases left unmatched: 14. CDR3 protein: CASSRAADRGRNEQYF. CDR3 coding DNA: TGCGCCAGCAGCCGCGCCGCAGACAGGGGACGGAACGAGCAGTACTTC.

This clonotype was seen at least ten times. The chain couples TRBV10-3 to TRBJ2-7; D possibly corresponds to TRBD2 (6 bases). From germline, CDR1 is ENHRY and CDR2 SYGVKD. Deletions cut 10 bases from V and 0 bases from J, with 19 bases between. The CDR3 is made up of 15 amino acids. The CDR3 here is CATARDSGTSYEQYF. CDR3 DNA: TGTGCCACCGCGCGGGATTCCGGGACCTCCTACGAGCAGTACTTC.

The chain has TRBV7-3 and TRBJ2-1, with 9 bases aligning to TRBD2. The CDR3 loop spans 14 amino acids. The V gene's germline CDR1 is SGHTA and CDR2 FQGTGA. Germline trimming cut 4 bases from V and 8 bases from J; bases unmatched to any gene: 6. In DNA, the CDR3 is TGTGCCAGCAGCTCTCGCGGGGGGGCCGATGAGCAGTTCTTC. This codes for CASSSRGGADEQFF.

In this sample, this clonotype turned up many times. The V and J genes are TRBV7-3 and TRBJ1-5; TRBD1 might be the D (6 bases). CDR1 and CDR2 from the germline V gene are SGHTA and FQGTGA. V was clipped by 4 bases and J by 5 bases, with 24 bases between them. This CDR3 has 18 residues. The CDR3 protein is CASSSPGAVEKEYQPQHF. The CDR3 DNA reads as TGTGCCAGCAGCTCGCCGGGGGCGGTGGAAAAAGAATATCAGCCCCAGCATTTT.

The rearrangement joins TRBV5-1 to TRBJ2-1, with D maybe TRBD1 (6 bases). With 3 bases removed from V and 1 base from J, the gap between germline ends came to 11 bases. CDR3 length equals 15 residues. The germline V gene has CDR1 SGHRS and CDR2 YFSETQ. CDR3 protein: CASSYRVASYNEQFF. The CDR3 nucleotides read TGCGCCAGCAGCTACAGGGTTGCGTCCTACAATGAGCAGTTCTTC. Full variable domain (outside the CDR3, taken from reference TRBV5-1 and TRBJ2-1): KAGVTQTPRYLIKTRGQQVTLSCSPISGHRSVSWYQQTPGQGLQFLFEYFSETQRNKGNFPGRFSGRQFSNSRSEMNVSTLELGDSALYLCASSYRVASYNEQFFGPGTRLTVL.

This clonotype was seen many times. The rearrangement uses TRBV20-1 and TRBJ2-7; D may be TRBD1 (6 bases). V lost 6 bases to trimming and J lost 2 bases, with 11 bases between them. Germline CDR1 is DFQATT and CDR2 is SNEGSKA (reference sequence). The CDR3 has 12 amino acids. CDR3 in amino acids: CSAKEGAYEQYF. The CDR3 bases are TGCAGTGCAAAAGAGGGGGCCTACGAGCAGTACTTC.

This clonotype came up many times. V is TRBV5-1 and J is TRBJ1-2; TRBD1 aligns across 7 bases. Trimming cost V 2 bases and J 2 bases; bases outside gene matches: 6. The CDR3 is made up of 15 amino acids. In germline, CDR1 is SGHRS, CDR2 YFSETQ. CDR3 sequence: CASSLAPGQNYGYTF. CDR3 nucleotides: TGCGCCAGCAGCTTAGCCCCGGGACAGAACTATGGCTACACCTTC.

This clonotype appeared many times. CDR3 sequence: CASSPPGTRDTQYF. CDR3 nucleotide sequence: TGTGCCAGCAGCCCCCCCGGGACTAGAGATACGCAGTATTTT. The chain uses TRBV7-2 and TRBJ2-3; 8 bases fit TRBD2. J lost 5 bases, V lost 5 bases, and 6 bases had no gene match. Germline V gene sequence: CDR1 SGHTA, CDR2 FQGNSA. The CDR3 is 14 residues long.

This clonotype was recorded at least ten times. The V call is TRBV7-2, the J call TRBJ1-2; D is possibly TRBD1 (5 bases). CDR3 length equals 14 residues. V lost 3 bases, J lost 5 bases, and 13 bases lay in between. Germline values: CDR1 SGHTA, CDR2 FQGNSA. CDR3 coding DNA: TGTGCCAGCAGCTTTCAAGCGACAGAATATGGCTACACCTTC. It is translated as CASSFQATEYGYTF.

The chain recombines TRBV7-2 with TRBJ2-7; D is unresolved. V lost 1 base and J 5 bases, leaving 9 bases between the germline ends. The CDR3 length is 13 residues. In germline, CDR1 is SGHTA, CDR2 FQGNSA. The CDR3, as DNA: TGTGCCAGCAGCTTAGACCCTTACAACGAGCAGTACTTC. It encodes CASSLDPYNEQYF.